This paragraph covers one TCR beta chain sequence. V shed 4 bases and J 3 bases; nucleotides not matched to a gene: 5. The CDR3 sequence is 15 residues long. The V gene's germline CDR1 is SGHAT and CDR2 FQNNGV. This specimen belongs to a study of blood T cells in healthy people across ages. Alongside a J-beta primer mix, a sample-barcoded 5' primer served in a second PCR lasting about 7 to 11 cycles. One entry per CDR3 protein, called by TCRdb with MiXCR from the 5' RACE reads. The top ten clones hold approximately 10% of a sample with 450,000 to 650,000 distinct CDR3 sequences, around 24% of them seen once. These data were also reused for a study on T cells of mothers and their children.

The sequence was collected from a boy aged 5-17 years in good health. The source material was blood. The V and J genes are TRBV11-2 and TRBJ2-3, with 9 bases that match TRBD2. The CDR3 here is CASSSGLAKTDTQYF. Here the CDR3 DNA reads TGTGCCAGCAGCTCGGGACTAGCTAAAACAGATACGCAGTATTTT.